This passage covers 25 T cell receptor beta chains from one sample sequenced in a study of cytomegalovirus exposure and HLA in healthy donors. With 60 Vbeta and 13 Jbeta primers, the PCR was carried out. TCRdb keeps only in-frame clones here, not all; method: immunoSEQ multiplex PCR. The table lists approximately 160,000 clones, over 70% of them singletons. Sequenced: PBMCs. The receptor set was obtained from a woman aged 40 to 50 in good health and CMV-seropositive.

The sample holds a few counts of this clone. The chain links TRBV7-9 to TRBJ2-2; D not resolved. CDR1 is SEHNR, CDR2 FQNEAQ, per germline (reference sequence). The CDR3 extends over 15 amino acids. Trimming took off 2 bases at V and 5 bases at J, with 12 bases between the two ends. The CDR3 bases are TGTGCCAGCAGCTTACCCCCTTTCTCTACCGGGGAGCTGTTTTTT. It specifies CASSLPPFSTGELFF. Drawing the rest from reference TRBV7-9 and TRBJ2-2, the complete variable domain is DTGVSQNPRHKITKRGQNVTFRCDPISEHNRLYWYRQTLGQGPEFLTYFQNEAQLEKSRLLSDRFSAERPKGSFSTLEIQRTEQGDSAMYLCASSLPPFSTGELFFGEGSRLTVL.

The chain couples TRBV4-3 to TRBJ2-3; 8 bases are a match to TRBD2. Germline V gene sequence: CDR1 LGHNA, CDR2 YSLEER. The CDR3 runs 17 residues. The V gene end was trimmed by 0 bases and the J gene end by 3 bases; junction bases not matched to a gene: 8. The CDR3, as DNA: TGCGCCAGCAGCCAAGATCATCAGCGGGGGCTGACAGATACGCAGTATTTT. Its translation is CASSQDHQRGLTDTQYF.

This clone was recorded only once. This sequence joins TRBV5-1 and TRBJ1-3; 9 bases match TRBD1. The CDR3 is 15 residues long. Per the germline V gene, CDR1 is SGHRS and CDR2 is YFSETQ. The J segment lost 4 bases and the V segment lost 4 bases, leaving 6 bases of the junction unmatched. The CDR3 DNA is TGCGCCAGCAGCCCCGGGACAGGGACGGGAAACACCATATATTTT. Its translation is CASSPGTGTGNTIYF.

The chain joins TRBV7-8 to TRBJ2-5; TRBD1 is a possible D gene (5 bases). The CDR3 extends over 15 amino acids. Germline V gene data show CDR1 as SGHVS and CDR2 as FQNEAQ. With 5 bases removed from V and 4 bases from J, the gap between germline ends came to 17 bases. In DNA, the CDR3 is TGTGCCAGCAGCCCCAGACAGCCTGGAAGAGAGACCCAGTACTTC. Residues: CASSPRQPGRETQYF. Together with reference TRBV7-8 and TRBJ2-5, the CDR3 gives the full variable domain: GAGVSQSPRYKVAKRGQDVALRCDPISGHVSLFWYQQALGQGPEFLTYFQNEAQLDKSGLPSDRFFAERPEGSVSTLKIQRTQQEDSAVYLCASSPRQPGRETQYFGPGTRLLVL.

The chain uses TRBV2 and TRBJ2-7; tentatively, D is TRBD2 (6 bases). Per germline, CDR1 SNHLY and CDR2 FYNNEI. V lost 8 bases to trimming and J lost 6 bases, with 17 bases between them. The CDR3 extends over 13 amino acids. CDR3 coding DNA: TGTGCCAGCCAACCCGGGGGAGGCCTCGAGCAGTACTTC. Amino acid sequence: CASQPGGGLEQYF.

This clone was seen more than once but under ten times. The chain recombines TRBV5-1 with TRBJ1-6; the match to TRBD1 covers 7 bases. The CDR3 length is 14 residues. With 4 bases clipped from V and 7 bases from J, the junction kept 5 bases outside the gene matches. Germline CDR1 and CDR2: SGHRS and YFSETQ. CDR3 DNA sequence: TGCGCCAGCAGCCCGGGACAGACGAATTCACCCCTCCACTTT. This encodes CASSPGQTNSPLHF.

This sequence joins TRBV5-4 and TRBJ2-3, with D possibly being TRBD2 (7 bases). V was trimmed by 4 bases and J by 2 bases, leaving 17 bases between them. The CDR3 covers 16 residues. The germline V gene has CDR1 SGHNT and CDR2 YYREEE (reference sequence). CDR3: CASSARMRGLTDTQYF. CDR3 bases: TGTGCCAGCAGCGCCAGAATGCGGGGGCTCACAGATACGCAGTATTTT.

This clone has just one count. This chain connects TRBV6-1 to TRBJ2-5, with TRBD2 matching over 12 bases. V shed 2 bases and J 0 bases; nucleotides not matched to a gene: 4. The V gene's germline CDR1 is MNHNS and CDR2 SASEGT. The CDR3 is 17 amino acids. CDR3 nucleotide sequence: TGTGCCAGCAGTGAACTAGCGGGGGGGAGGAACCAAGAGACCCAGTACTTC. It translates to CASSELAGGRNQETQYF.

This clone was picked up a small number of times. Distinct nucleotide sequences in the sample also encode this CDR3. This chain joins TRBV6-1 and TRBJ1-2, with D possibly matching TRBD1 (6 bases). Trimming left V 9 bases short and J 3 bases short, with 11 bases between. The CDR3 contains 12 residues. CDR1 is MNHNS, CDR2 SASEGT, per germline. The chain's CDR3 is CASSSGDYGYTF. The CDR3 DNA sequence: TGTGCCAGTTCGTCAGGGGACTATGGCTACACCTTC.

Comments on this clone: The identical CDR3 is also encoded by other nucleotide sequences in the sample. The chain is built from TRBV28 and TRBJ2-7, with D tentatively TRBD2 (6 bases). This CDR3 has 13 residues. Germline V gives CDR1 MDHEN, CDR2 SYDVKM. Trimming stripped 3 bases from V and 1 base from J, with 7 bases between. The CDR3 region has the DNA TGTGCCAGCAGTTTCCGGGGGTCCTACGAGCAGTACTTC. The encoded protein is CASSFRGSYEQYF.

In its sample, this clone was seen a few times. This chain connects TRBV6-1 to TRBJ1-1; D is ambiguous. The germline V and J ends were trimmed by 10 bases and 8 bases, with 17 bases remaining between them. This CDR3 region has 12 residues. CDR1 and CDR2 (germline): MNHNS, SASEGT. The CDR3 DNA follows: TGTGCCACAGCCAGATCGGGGTCAGAAGCTTTCTTT. Amino acids: CATARSGSEAFF.

This rearrangement joins TRBV20-1 to TRBJ2-7; no clear D. The length of the CDR3 is 11 residues. V lost 2 bases to trimming and J lost 6 bases, with 8 bases between them. The germline V gene has CDR1 DFQATT and CDR2 SNEGSKA (reference sequence). The CDR3: CSARRLLEQYF. The CDR3 DNA follows: TGCAGTGCTAGACGGTTACTCGAGCAGTACTTC.

Worth noting for this clone: This same CDR3 is encoded by further DNA sequences in the sample. This chain links TRBV20-1 with TRBJ1-1; D gene uncertain. The V end was cut by 6 bases, the J end by 1 base, with 6 bases between. Per the germline V gene, CDR1 is DFQATT and CDR2 is SNEGSKA (reference sequence). This CDR3 region has 11 residues. DNA for the CDR3: TGCAGTGCCTCGGGGAACACTGAAGCTTTCTTT. Its translation: CSASGNTEAFF.

The genes are TRBV5-1 and TRBJ1-1, with no clear D. This CDR3 is built from 14 residues. V lost 7 bases to trimming and J lost 3 bases, with 16 bases between them. Germline loops: CDR1 SGHRS, CDR2 YFSETQ. CDR3 nucleotide sequence: TGCGCCAGCCGGAGAGTTGTTACCGACACTGAAGCTTTCTTT. Translation gives CASRRVVTDTEAFF.

V gene TRBV2 combines with J gene TRBJ1-2; 10 bases map to TRBD1. Germline CDR1 SNHLY, CDR2 FYNNEI. CDR3 length equals 15 residues. The V gene end was trimmed by 6 bases and the J gene end by 4 bases; junction bases not matched to a gene: 8. The CDR3 region has the DNA TGTGCCAGCAGCACGACAGGGGGCGATTCCTATGGCTACACCTTC. Its protein is CASSTTGGDSYGYTF.

CDR3: CASSLRLGSPLHF. CDR3 in DNA: TGTGCCAGCAGCTTAAGGCTAGGTTCACCCCTCCACTTT. The chain uses TRBV11-2 and TRBJ1-6, with D uncertain. The CDR3 is made up of 13 amino acids. The V end was cut by 2 bases, the J end by 9 bases, with 8 bases between. Germline V lookup: CDR1 SGHAT, CDR2 FQNNGV. The complete variable domain, with remaining parts taken from reference TRBV11-2 and TRBJ1-6, reads EAGVAQSPRYKIIEKRQSVAFWCNPISGHATLYWYQQILGQGPKLLIQFQNNGVVDDSQLPKDRFSAERLKGVDSTLKIQPAKLEDSAVYLCASSLRLGSPLHFGNGTRLTVT.

The chain recombines TRBV19 with TRBJ1-3; possibly TRBD1 for D (5 bases). CDR3 size: 13 residues. Per the germline V gene, CDR1 is LNHDA and CDR2 is SQIVND (reference sequence). V was trimmed by 6 bases and J by 4 bases, leaving 10 bases between them. CDR3 coding DNA: TGTGCCAGTAGCGGGACTGACGGAAACACCATATATTTT. Protein product: CASSGTDGNTIYF.

In its sample, this clone was seen a few times. Relative to the germline gene, one junction end is altered; a read error may explain this. V and J are TRBV7-9 and TRBJ1-2; D possibly corresponds to TRBD1 (5 bases). The CDR3 is 12 residues long. Germline V gene data show CDR1 as SEHNR and CDR2 as FQNEAQ (reference sequence). For the CDR3, the DNA is TGTTCCAGCAGCCCGGACATAGGTGGCTACACCTTC. It encodes CSSSPDIGGYTF.

A note on this clone: Mismatch with germline at one junction end may stem from a read error. The chain recombines TRBV10-3 with TRBJ1-2, with 9 nucleotides matching TRBD1. This CDR3 has 12 residues. Germline CDR1 ENHRY, CDR2 SYGVKD. This CDR3 reads CAIRDRGSGCTF. The CDR3 region has the DNA TGTGCCATCAGAGACAGGGGGTCTGGCTGCACCTTC.

The chain couples TRBV2 to TRBJ1-4, with D unresolved. This CDR3 spans 15 amino acids. The V gene's germline CDR1 is SNHLY and CDR2 FYNNEI. Deletions cut 8 bases from V and 2 bases from J, with 15 bases between. The CDR3 bases are TGTGCCAGCGCTCTCACAGCAAACACTAATGAAAAACTGTTTTTT. Translating gives CASALTANTNEKLFF.

A few counts support this clone. This chain links TRBV5-1 with TRBJ2-5, with TRBD2 matching 7 bases. The CDR3 extends over 14 amino acids. V was pared by 4 bases and J by 4 bases, with 7 bases of the junction left unmatched. Germline V gene sequence: CDR1 SGHRS, CDR2 YFSETQ. The CDR3 is CASSMSGVSETQYF. The CDR3 bases are TGCGCCAGCAGCATGAGCGGGGTTTCAGAGACCCAGTACTTC. Full variable domain (rest looked up from reference TRBV5-1 and TRBJ2-5): KAGVTQTPRYLIKTRGQQVTLSCSPISGHRSVSWYQQTPGQGLQFLFEYFSETQRNKGNFPGRFSGRQFSNSRSEMNVSTLELGDSALYLCASSMSGVSETQYFGPGTRLLVL.

The gene calls are TRBV7-2 and TRBJ2-7; 13 bases line up with TRBD2. The CDR3 covers 17 residues. CDR1 and CDR2 (germline): SGHTA, FQGNSA. The J segment lost 6 bases and the V segment lost 5 bases, leaving 13 bases of the junction unmatched. In DNA form, the CDR3 reads TGTGCCAGCAGCCCAACCACTAGCGGGGGGGCTTCATCCGAGCAGTACTTC. Translation gives CASSPTTSGGASSEQYF. The entire variable domain, with the rest obtained from reference TRBV7-2 and TRBJ2-7, is as follows: GAGVSQSPSNKVTEKGKDVELRCDPISGHTALYWYRQSLGQGLEFLIYFQGNSAPDKSGLPSDRFSAERTGGSVSTLTIQRTQQEDSAVYLCASSPTTSGGASSEQYFGPGTRLTVT.

V usage is TRBV6-1 and J usage is TRBJ2-2; 7 nucleotides align to TRBD1. Germline CDR1 is MNHNS and CDR2 is SASEGT. Germline trimming cut 7 bases from V and 4 bases from J; bases unmatched to any gene: 6. This CDR3 contains 14 residues. The CDR3 DNA reads TGTGCCAGCATTGGGACAGCGTCCACCGGGGAGCTGTTTTTT. Amino acids: CASIGTASTGELFF.

The genes are TRBV2 and TRBJ1-2; D is perhaps TRBD1 (6 bases). Germline CDR1 SNHLY, CDR2 FYNNEI. The length of the CDR3 is 12 residues. V was pared by 6 bases and J by 6 bases, with 11 bases between. CDR3 sequence: CASRSRGDGYTF. In nucleotides, the CDR3 is TGTGCCAGCAGGAGCAGGGGTGATGGCTACACCTTC.

V is TRBV9 and J is TRBJ2-1; TRBD2 might be the D (7 bases). Germline CDR1 and CDR2: SGDLS and YYNGEE. V lost 6 bases, J lost 9 bases, and 25 bases lay in between. The CDR3 is made up of 16 amino acids. The DNA of the CDR3 is TGTGCCAGCACGAAGGGAGGTGGGGGGGCCGCTCTTGAGCAGTTCTTC. Translating it yields CASTKGGGGAALEQFF.